The rows below give T cell receptor beta chains drawn from one sample of a study of shared clonotypes between healthy human individuals. Produced via immunoSEQ multiplex PCR; TCRdb's table is partial and in-frame only. The table includes under 600,000 clones, roughly 79% detected once. Sequencing was performed on PBMCs. The origin of the receptors is a woman aged 40 to 55 in good health. Some clones in this sample may be carry-over from other donors' samples. Both conserved end residues are part of each CDR3. A D gene is named only where the DNA matches it firmly. Where a row states a size, it is once, few, many or the class of an expanded clone; other rows omit it.

size	J	length	V	D	CDR3	DNA
NA	TRBJ2-3	14	TRBV2	NA	CASSELSRVDTQYF	TGTGCCAGCAGTGAACTATCCCGAGTAGATACGCAGTATTTT
once	TRBJ2-2	11	TRBV7-8	NA	CASSLLEELFF	TGTGCCAGCAGCTTACTGGAGGAGCTGTTTTTT
NA	TRBJ1-4	16	TRBV5-4	NA	CASSQPTPGVNEKLFF	TGTGCCAGCAGCCAGCCTACACCAGGGGTTAATGAAAAACTGTTTTTT
NA	TRBJ1-3	14	TRBV18	NA	CASSPSGGGNTIYF	TGTGCCAGCTCACCATCCGGGGGTGGAAACACCATATATTTT
few	TRBJ1-1	13	TRBV25-1	NA	CASSSRENTEAFF	TGTGCCAGCAGCTCCAGGGAGAACACTGAAGCTTTCTTT
NA	TRBJ2-7	13	TRBV6-5	NA	CASTKAATYEQYF	TGTGCCAGCACCAAAGCCGCGACCTACGAGCAGTACTTC
NA	TRBJ2-7	15	TRBV9	TRBD2	CASSVGTSGIYEQYF	TGTGCCAGCAGCGTAGGTACTAGCGGGATCTACGAGCAGTACTTC
NA	TRBJ2-7	15	TRBV27	TRBD2	CASSSLAGADGEQYF	TGTGCCAGCAGTTCCCTAGCGGGAGCGGATGGCGAGCAGTACTTC
NA	TRBJ2-7	12	TRBV5-1	NA	CASRLDMREQYF	TGCGCCAGCAGGTTAGATATGAGGGAGCAGTACTTC
NA	TRBJ2-5	15	TRBV5-4	TRBD2	CASSQVQRELETQYF	TGTGCCAGCAGCCAAGTCCAGCGGGAGTTAGAGACCCAGTACTTC
NA	TRBJ1-3	17	TRBV9	NA	CASSVADLGNSGNTIYF	TGTGCCAGCAGCGTAGCCGACTTGGGGAACTCTGGAAACACCATATATTTT
NA	TRBJ2-5	13	TRBV6-4	TRBD2	CASSSASGETQYF	TGTGCCAGCAGTTCGGCTAGCGGGGAGACCCAGTACTTC
NA	TRBJ2-7	11	TRBV30	NA	CAWSNWDKQYF	TGTGCCTGGAGTAATTGGGACAAGCAGTACTTC
NA	TRBJ2-5	16	TRBV5-1	TRBD2	CASSPLGVAGVEEQYF	TGCGCCAGCAGCCCCCTCGGGGTAGCGGGAGTGGAGGAGCAGTACTTC
few	TRBJ1-3	16	TRBV5-4	TRBD1	CASSPGQGGSGNTIYF	TGTGCCAGCAGCCCCGGACAGGGTGGCTCTGGAAACACCATATATTTT
NA	TRBJ1-1	14	TRBV14	NA	CASSPRGPNTEAFF	TGTGCCAGCAGTCCTCGGGGCCCGAACACTGAAGCTTTCTTT
NA	TRBJ2-7	11	TRBV28	TRBD1	CASSSGGEQYF	TGTGCCAGCAGTTCAGGGGGCGAGCAGTACTTC
NA	TRBJ2-5	14	TRBV5-1	TRBD1	CASSGGTGIETQYF	TGCGCCAGCAGCGGAGGGACAGGGATTGAGACCCAGTACTTC
NA	TRBJ2-3	16	TRBV7-9	TRBD2	CASSPGTSGTTDTQYF	TGTGCCAGCAGCCCCGGGACTAGCGGGACCACAGATACGCAGTATTTT
NA	TRBJ2-3	16	TRBV11-2	NA	CASSSIRGGWTDTQYF	TGTGCCAGCAGCTCCATAAGGGGGGGTTGGACAGATACGCAGTATTTT
NA	TRBJ2-7	16	TRBV28	TRBD2	CASSLWTSGTSYEQYF	TGTGCCAGCAGTTTATGGACTAGCGGGACATCCTACGAGCAGTACTTC
few	TRBJ1-1	14	TRBV2	NA	CASSGDSFLREAFF	TGTGCCAGCAGTGGGGACTCATTCCTTCGCGAAGCTTTCTTT
NA	TRBJ2-7	15	TRBV6-5	TRBD2	CASSPVGGGGYEQYF	TGTGCCAGCAGTCCGGTTGGGGGGGGAGGCTACGAGCAGTACTTC
many	TRBJ1-4	16	TRBV30	TRBD1	CAWKFAGGSQDEKLFF	TGTGCCTGGAAGTTCGCAGGGGGTAGTCAAGATGAAAAACTGTTTTTT
NA	TRBJ2-1	15	TRBV11-2	NA	CASSLALGSYNEQFF	TGTGCCAGCAGCTTAGCATTAGGCAGCTACAATGAGCAGTTCTTC
NA	TRBJ2-7	15	TRBV7-9	TRBD1	CASSPPGQAKGEQYF	TGTGCCAGCAGCCCGCCGGGACAGGCCAAAGGGGAGCAGTACTTC
NA	TRBJ2-1	12	TRBV23-1	NA	CASVNGTHEQFF	TGCGCCAGCGTCAACGGGACGCATGAGCAGTTCTTC
NA	TRBJ2-3	15	TRBV7-2	TRBD2	CASSLQRGITDTQYF	TGTGCCAGCAGCTTACAGCGGGGGATCACAGATACGCAGTATTTT
NA	TRBJ1-1	15	TRBV27	NA	CASRGADRWNTEAFF	TGTGCCAGCAGAGGCGCCGACAGGTGGAACACTGAAGCTTTCTTT